This T cell receptor beta chain was retrieved from a study of blood T cell repertoires in COVID-19. CDR3 size: 12 residues. In germline, CDR1 is SQVTM, CDR2 ANQGSEA. V gave up 6 bases and J gave up 5 bases; unmatched junction bases: 6. Data came from immunoSEQ multiplex PCR; TCRdb stores just in-frame clones and leaves some out. The sample consists of 100,000 to 120,000 clones, about four fifths of them appearing once. This clone was seen a single time. What was sequenced was peripheral blood. The J gene is TRBJ2-5, the V gene TRBV29-1; 7 nucleotides align to TRBD1. This clonotype originated in an elderly woman with acute or convalescent COVID-19. The CDR3 sequence: CSVHRGAETQYF. The DNA of the CDR3 is TGCAGCGTCCACAGGGGCGCCGAGACCCAGTACTTC. The whole variable domain, filled in from reference TRBV29-1 and TRBJ2-5, reads SAVISQKPSRDICQRGTSLTIQCQVDSQVTMMFWYRQQPGQSLTLIATANQGSEATYESGFVIDKFPISRPNLTFSTLTVSNMSPEDSSIYLCSVHRGAETQYFGPGTRLLVL.